These 23 T cell receptor beta chains were all obtained from the same sample, sequenced in a study of T cells after yellow fever vaccination. TCRdb independently ran MiXCR on the 5' RACE reads; one entry per CDR3 protein. The profile shows over 110,000 distinct CDR3 sequences, around 7.7% of them singletons. The sequences come from CD4+ T cells sorted from PBMCs, collected 5 days after the yellow fever booster vaccination. Source of these receptors: a man aged 25 to 40 who received the YFV17D yellow fever vaccine.

This clonotype was counted at least ten times. The V and J genes are TRBV3-1 and TRBJ2-3; 10 bases are a match to TRBD2. CDR1 LGHDT and CDR2 YNNKEL come from the germline V gene (reference sequence). V shed 3 bases and J 5 bases; nucleotides not matched to a gene: 5. This CDR3 contains 15 residues. The CDR3 DNA reads TGTGCCAGCAGCCACCGAGCGGGGGGGGGAGATACGCAGTATTTT. This translates into CASSHRAGGGDTQYF.

This clonotype was detected ten times or more. The V and J genes are TRBV20-1 and TRBJ1-1, with a possible D match to TRBD1 (5 bases). The CDR3 runs 14 residues. V lost 3 bases to trimming and J lost 1 base, with 12 bases between them. Germline V CDR1 and CDR2: DFQATT, SNEGSKA (reference sequence). CDR3 DNA: TGCAGTGCTAGTCGTCTGGGGGGGAACACTGAAGCTTTCTTT. Translation: CSASRLGGNTEAFF.

This clonotype was recorded at least ten times. This chain connects TRBV12-3 or TRBV12-4 to TRBJ2-1; D remains ambiguous. The V and J ends lost 7 bases and 13 bases respectively, with 17 bases between them. This CDR3 is built from 12 residues. The CDR3 bases are TGTGCCAGCACCAGAGACGGGCGGTCCCAGTTCTTC. It encodes CASTRDGRSQFF.

This clonotype was picked up many times. The rearrangement joins TRBV2 to TRBJ1-5, with 7 bases identical to TRBD1. CDR3 length: 16 amino acids. The junction had 11 bases not matched to a gene; V was cut back by 7 bases and J by 2 bases. The germline V gene has CDR1 SNHLY and CDR2 FYNNEI. CDR3 in DNA: TGTGCCAGCACTACCGACGCCGGGACAGGCAATCAGCCCCAGCATTTT. This sequence encodes CASTTDAGTGNQPQHF.

This clonotype appeared a few times. J is TRBJ2-1 and V is TRBV4-3; D gene unclear. The germline gives CDR1 LGHNA, CDR2 YSLEER. The CDR3 is 14 amino acids. V was cut by 0 bases and J by 6 bases, with 9 bases left in between. CDR3: CASSQEGRRNEQFF. The DNA of the CDR3 is TGCGCCAGCAGCCAAGAAGGCCGGCGCAATGAGCAGTTCTTC.

Many counts were recorded for this clonotype. The J gene is TRBJ2-5, the V gene TRBV20-1, with 7 bases aligning to TRBD2. CDR3 length: 14 residues. Germline V gives CDR1 DFQATT, CDR2 SNEGSKA (reference sequence). With V trimmed by 0 bases and J by 2 bases, 3 bases remained unmatched. The CDR3 loop is CSARESREQETQYF. The CDR3 DNA reads as TGCAGTGCTAGAGAATCGCGGGAGCAAGAGACCCAGTACTTC.

The table lists this clonotype with many counts. DNA for the CDR3: TGCAGCGTTGAAGTAATAGGTGCTGGGGAGCTGTTTTTT. Translating it yields CSVEVIGAGELFF. The chain couples TRBV29-1 to TRBJ2-2; D uncertain. This CDR3 comprises 13 residues. Germline V gene data show CDR1 as SQVTM and CDR2 as ANQGSEA. Trimming pared 1 base from V and 8 bases from J, leaving 11 bases between.

This clonotype was seen a few times. This chain connects TRBV20-1 to TRBJ2-1; D call uncertain. Germline CDR1 and CDR2: DFQATT and SNEGSKA (reference sequence). The CDR3 is made up of 16 amino acids. V lost 2 bases and J lost 2, with 16 bases in between. The CDR3 coding sequence is TGCAGTGCTAGATCCCTCCGACAAGACGCCTACAATGAGCAGTTCTTC. Amino acid sequence: CSARSLRQDAYNEQFF.

A remark on this clonotype: This clone may be a read error of a much larger clone one base away. The V gene is TRBV28, the J gene TRBJ2-7, with a possible D match to TRBD2 (5 bases). Germline values: CDR1 MDHEN, CDR2 SYDVKM. The CDR3 runs 13 residues. V was shortened by 9 bases and J by 4 bases, with 16 bases between the two germline ends. The DNA for the CDR3 is TGTGCCAGAAGGCAAATCAGGAGGTACGAGCAGTACTTC. Protein product: CARRQIRRYEQYF.

This clonotype was recorded many times. The chain is built from TRBV7-2 and TRBJ2-5; 8 bases align to TRBD1. From germline, CDR1 is SGHTA and CDR2 FQGNSA. The CDR3 is made up of 12 amino acids. Germline trimming cut 6 bases from V and 5 bases from J; bases unmatched to any gene: 2. This CDR3 reads CASRTGVETQYF. CDR3 nucleotides: TGTGCCAGCAGGACAGGGGTGGAGACCCAGTACTTC.

This clonotype was detected ten times or more. This rearrangement joins TRBV5-6 to TRBJ2-1, with no clear D. The V end lost 0 bases, the J end lost 2 bases, and 9 bases lay between the germline ends. The CDR3 extends over 15 amino acids. Germline V gene data show CDR1 as SGHDT and CDR2 as YYEEEE. CDR3 in DNA: TGTGCCAGCAGCTTGGACGCCAGGCCCTACAATGAGCAGTTCTTC. This sequence encodes CASSLDARPYNEQFF.

As concerns this clonotype: A much larger clonotype is one base distant, so this may be a read error. CDR3 residues: CASSSRIWDTEAFF. The CDR3 DNA follows: TGTGCCAGCAGCTCACGAATTTGGGACACTGAAGCTTTCTTT. The chain uses TRBV11-2 and TRBJ1-1; unclear D gene. Per the germline V gene, CDR1 is SGHAT and CDR2 is FQNNGV. This CDR3 is 14 amino acids long. V was shortened by 4 bases and J by 3 bases, with 12 bases between the two germline ends.

This clonotype showed up just a few times. The chain uses TRBV20-1 and TRBJ1-4; tentatively, D is TRBD1 (5 bases). Trimming cost V 1 base and J 5 bases, with 11 bases left between them. The CDR3 has 14 amino acids. From germline, CDR1 is DFQATT and CDR2 SNEGSKA (reference sequence). CDR3 nucleotides: TGCAGTGCTAGAGTTGGGGCCTTGAATGAAAAACTGTTTTTT. Translated, it gives CSARVGALNEKLFF.

This clonotype showed up many times. This chain connects TRBV7-2 to TRBJ2-5; D unresolved. Per germline, CDR1 SGHTA and CDR2 FQGNSA. CDR3 length: 13 residues. Trimming took off 1 base at V and 5 bases at J, with 8 bases between the two ends. For the CDR3, the DNA is TGTGCCAGCAGCTTAGAGCCTTGGGAGACCCAGTACTTC. It is translated as CASSLEPWETQYF.

The sample holds many counts of this clonotype. This sequence joins TRBV20-1 and TRBJ2-1; D gene unclear. The CDR3 is 12 amino acids. CDR1 is DFQATT and CDR2 is SNEGSKA in the germline V gene (reference sequence). CDR3 bases: TGCAGCCCGGTCCCGATTTACAATGAGCAGTTCTTC. Translating gives CSPVPIYNEQFF.

This clonotype was seen at least ten times. This sequence joins TRBV30 and TRBJ2-3; 8 bases match TRBD2. Germline-derived CDR1 and CDR2 are GTSNPN and SVGIG (reference sequence). This CDR3 contains 18 residues. Trimming cost V 1 base and J 3 bases; bases outside gene matches: 15. The CDR3 sequence: CAWSGGLVPSRRTDTQYF. The DNA of the CDR3 is TGTGCCTGGAGTGGGGGACTAGTGCCCTCACGGCGTACAGATACGCAGTATTTT.

This clonotype showed up many times. The chain has TRBV5-6 and TRBJ2-3; D gene uncertain. Between the trimmed V and J ends, which lost 0 bases and 6 bases, there was a span of 2 bases. The germline V gene has CDR1 SGHDT and CDR2 YYEEEE. The CDR3 runs to 11 residues. This CDR3 is CASSLDDTQYF. The CDR3 nucleotides read TGTGCCAGCAGCTTGGATGATACGCAGTATTTT.

This clonotype was recorded a few times. The V gene is TRBV5-1, the J gene TRBJ2-6; D is undetermined. In germline, CDR1 is SGHRS, CDR2 YFSETQ. The V end lost 3 bases, the J end lost 0 bases, and 4 bases lay between the germline ends. The CDR3 contains 14 residues. DNA of the CDR3: TGCGCCAGCAGCTCCGTCTCTGGGGCCAACGTCCTGACTTTC. It is translated as CASSSVSGANVLTF.

In this sample, this clonotype turned up many times. The chain carries TRBV10-3 and TRBJ2-1; 11 nucleotides line up with TRBD1. Germline values: CDR1 ENHRY, CDR2 SYGVKD. The CDR3 is made up of 13 amino acids. V was pared by 10 bases and J by 8 bases, with 7 bases of the junction left unmatched. CDR3 nucleotides: TGTGCCACCCGGACAGGGGGCAAGGATGAGCAGTTCTTC. It codes for CATRTGGKDEQFF.

This clonotype was observed many times. This chain uses TRBV6-5 with TRBJ1-1; unclear D gene. The germline V gene encodes CDR1 MNHEY and CDR2 SVGAGI. CDR3 size: 13 residues. V was cut by 2 bases and J by 5 bases, with 9 bases left in between. CDR3 DNA: TGTGCCAGCAGTTACGAACGGGAGACTGAAGCTTTCTTT. Translation gives CASSYERETEAFF.

This clonotype was picked up a small number of times. The V call is TRBV7-8, the J call TRBJ2-3; D not resolved. The CDR3 has 14 amino acids. V was pared by 1 base and J by 2 bases, with 7 bases between. Germline lookup yields CDR1 SGHVS and CDR2 FQNEAQ. The CDR3 bases are TGTGCCAGCAGCTTAGACCCCCTCACAGATACGCAGTATTTT. It yields the protein CASSLDPLTDTQYF.

Many counts were recorded for this clonotype. This rearrangement joins TRBV10-3 to TRBJ2-7; D remains ambiguous. The CDR3 has 13 residues. Germline V lookup: CDR1 ENHRY, CDR2 SYGVKD. The V gene lost 7 bases and the J gene lost 2 bases, with 12 bases spanning the gap. CDR3 region: CAIKNSNTYEQYF. CDR3 DNA sequence: TGTGCCATCAAGAACAGCAATACCTACGAGCAGTACTTC.

The sample holds many counts of this clonotype. V is TRBV10-3 and J is TRBJ2-7; D perhaps matches TRBD2 (6 bases). The CDR3 totals 14 residues. The V gene's germline CDR1 is ENHRY and CDR2 SYGVKD. The V end was cut by 7 bases, the J end by 3 bases, with 16 bases between. The CDR3 sequence: CAITATGTGYEQYF. The CDR3 DNA reads as TGTGCCATCACAGCCACCGGGACTGGCTACGAGCAGTACTTC.